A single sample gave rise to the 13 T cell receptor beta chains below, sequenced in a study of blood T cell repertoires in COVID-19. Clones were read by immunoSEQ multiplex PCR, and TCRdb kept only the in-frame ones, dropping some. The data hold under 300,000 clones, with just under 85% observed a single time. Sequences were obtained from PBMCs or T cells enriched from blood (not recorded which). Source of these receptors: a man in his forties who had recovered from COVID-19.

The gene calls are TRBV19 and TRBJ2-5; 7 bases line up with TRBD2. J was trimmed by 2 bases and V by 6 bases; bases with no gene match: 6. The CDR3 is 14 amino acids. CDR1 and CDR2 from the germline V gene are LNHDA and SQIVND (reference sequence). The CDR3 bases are TGTGCCAGTAGGTACGGGGGGAAACAAGAGACCCAGTACTTC. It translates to CASRYGGKQETQYF.

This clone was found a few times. DNA for the CDR3: TGTGCCTCGGGGAATCCCGATGCAACTAATGAAAAACTGTTTTTT. This sequence encodes CASGNPDATNEKLFF. The chain has TRBV2 and TRBJ1-4; D remains unclear. This CDR3 is built from 15 residues. V was shortened by 11 bases and J by 0 bases, with 16 bases between the two germline ends. Germline CDR1 reads SNHLY; CDR2 reads FYNNEI.

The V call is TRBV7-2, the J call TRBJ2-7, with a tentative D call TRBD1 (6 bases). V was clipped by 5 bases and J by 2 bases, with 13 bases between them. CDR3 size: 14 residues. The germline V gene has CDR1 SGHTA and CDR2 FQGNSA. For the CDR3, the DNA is TGTGCCAGCAGCCCGACAGGTCTGGCCTACGAGCAGTACTTC. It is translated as CASSPTGLAYEQYF.

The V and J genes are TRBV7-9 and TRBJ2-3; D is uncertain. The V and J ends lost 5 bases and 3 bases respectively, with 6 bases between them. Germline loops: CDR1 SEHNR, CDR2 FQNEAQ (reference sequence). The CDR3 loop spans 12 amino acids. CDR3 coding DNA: TGTGCCAGCAGCCTTTTGACAGATACGCAGTATTTT. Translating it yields CASSLLTDTQYF.

Here the CDR3 DNA reads TGTGCCAGCAGCCGTCCGGGACAGGGTCACCTTATGAACACTGAAGCTTTCTTT. Translation: CASSRPGQGHLMNTEAFF. This chain links TRBV5-6 with TRBJ1-1; TRBD1 agrees at 9 bases. Germline CDR1 SGHDT, CDR2 YYEEEE. This CDR3 has 18 residues. Trimming at V came to 4 bases and at J to 0 bases, leaving 13 bases not matched to a gene.

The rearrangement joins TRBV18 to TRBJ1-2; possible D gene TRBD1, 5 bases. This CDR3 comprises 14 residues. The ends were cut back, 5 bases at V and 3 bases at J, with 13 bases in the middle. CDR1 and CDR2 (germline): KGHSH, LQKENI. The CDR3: CASSAPGGDYGYTF. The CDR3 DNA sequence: TGTGCCAGCTCAGCCCCGGGAGGGGACTATGGCTACACCTTC.

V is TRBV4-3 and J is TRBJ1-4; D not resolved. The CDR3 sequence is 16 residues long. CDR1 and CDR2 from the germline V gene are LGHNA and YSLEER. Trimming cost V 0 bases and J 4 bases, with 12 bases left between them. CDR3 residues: CASSQESAGYNEKLFF. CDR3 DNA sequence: TGCGCCAGCAGCCAAGAATCGGCAGGATATAATGAAAAACTGTTTTTT.

The CDR3 sequence is CASSLTGQVNTEAFF. The CDR3 DNA follows: TGTGCCAGCAGCTTAACTGGACAGGTAAACACTGAAGCTTTCTTT. The chain recombines TRBV7-3 with TRBJ1-1, with 7 bases identical to TRBD1. The CDR3 is made up of 15 amino acids. The V and J ends lost 0 bases and 2 bases, in that order; junction bases with no gene match: 3. CDR1 and CDR2 (germline): SGHTA, FQGTGA. Full variable domain (remainder filled in from reference TRBV7-3 and TRBJ1-1): GAGVSQTPSNKVTEKGKYVELRCDPISGHTALYWYRQSLGQGPEFLIYFQGTGAADDSGLPNDRFFAVRPEGSVSTLKIQRTERGDSAVYLCASSLTGQVNTEAFFGQGTRLTVV.

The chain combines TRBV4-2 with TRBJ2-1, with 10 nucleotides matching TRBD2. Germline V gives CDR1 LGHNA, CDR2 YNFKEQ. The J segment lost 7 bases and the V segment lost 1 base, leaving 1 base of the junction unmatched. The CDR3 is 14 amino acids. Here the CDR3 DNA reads TGTGCCAGCAGCCAAGTAGCGGGAGGTAATGAGCAGTTCTTC. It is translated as CASSQVAGGNEQFF.

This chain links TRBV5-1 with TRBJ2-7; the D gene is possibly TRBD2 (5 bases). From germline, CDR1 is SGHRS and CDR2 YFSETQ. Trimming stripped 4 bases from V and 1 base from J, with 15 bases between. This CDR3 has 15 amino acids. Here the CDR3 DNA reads TGCGCCAGCAGCCTACGGGAATCTAAATCCTACGAGCAGTACTTC. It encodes CASSLRESKSYEQYF.

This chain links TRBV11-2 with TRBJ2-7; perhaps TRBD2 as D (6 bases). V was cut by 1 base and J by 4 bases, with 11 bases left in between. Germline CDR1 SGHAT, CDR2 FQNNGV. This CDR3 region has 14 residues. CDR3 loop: CASSLGGGTYEQYF. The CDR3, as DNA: TGTGCCAGCAGCTTAGGTGGAGGGACTTACGAGCAGTACTTC.

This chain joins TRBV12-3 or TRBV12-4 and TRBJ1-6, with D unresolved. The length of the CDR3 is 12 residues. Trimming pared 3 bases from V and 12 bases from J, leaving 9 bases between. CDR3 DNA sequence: TGTGCCAGCAGTTTCGGTCGAGAACCCCTCCACTTT. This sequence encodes CASSFGREPLHF.

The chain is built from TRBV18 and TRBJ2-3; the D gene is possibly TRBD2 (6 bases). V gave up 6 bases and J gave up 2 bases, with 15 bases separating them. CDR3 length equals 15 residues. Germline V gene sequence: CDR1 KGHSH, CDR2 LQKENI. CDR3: CASSPAAGTTDTQYF. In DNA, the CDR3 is TGTGCCAGCTCCCCAGCCGCGGGGACCACAGATACGCAGTATTTT.